Each of the 17 T cell receptor beta chains below was sequenced from the same sample in a study of T cells in Graves' hyperthyroidism and ophthalmopathy. The CDR3 regions of TCR beta were amplified from RNA transcripts. The HTBI primer set served for first-round RT-PCR of the TCR CDR3. MiXCR was run by TCRdb on the multiplex PCR reads, yielding one entry per CDR3 protein. The sample has hundreds of thousands of distinct CDR3 sequences; roughly 18% are singletons. The material sequenced was blood. Receptor source: a man in his forties or fifties with Graves' ophthalmopathy.

The sample holds many counts of this clonotype. The chain recombines TRBV18 with TRBJ2-1; 12 bases line up with TRBD2. Trimming at V came to 3 bases and at J to 6 bases, leaving 9 bases not matched to a gene. The CDR3 contains 17 residues. Looked up from germline, CDR1 is KGHSH and CDR2 is LQKENI. The CDR3 nucleotides are TGTGCCAGCTCACCTCAATTGACTAGCGGGAGTAGCAATGAGCAGTTCTTC. It encodes CASSPQLTSGSSNEQFF.

This clonotype was observed a handful of times. The rearrangement joins TRBV11-2 to TRBJ2-5; D call uncertain. Trimming removed 9 bases from V and 0 bases from J, with 11 bases in between. CDR3 length: 13 amino acids. CDR1 and CDR2 from the germline V gene are SGHAT and FQNNGV. The CDR3 DNA follows: TGTGCCAGTAGTATCCAGAACCAAGAGACCCAGTACTTC. Residues: CASSIQNQETQYF. Drawing the rest from reference TRBV11-2 and TRBJ2-5, the complete variable domain is EAGVAQSPRYKIIEKRQSVAFWCNPISGHATLYWYQQILGQGPKLLIQFQNNGVVDDSQLPKDRFSAERLKGVDSTLKIQPAKLEDSAVYLCASSIQNQETQYFGPGTRLLVL.

The rearrangement links TRBV19 to TRBJ1-1; no firm D call. V lost 4 bases and J 5 bases, leaving 11 bases between the germline ends. The CDR3 spans 13 residues. The germline V gene encodes CDR1 LNHDA and CDR2 SQIVND (reference sequence). In nucleotides, the CDR3 is TGTGCCAGTAGTAGAGTAGGAGGAACTGAAGCTTTCTTT. Residues: CASSRVGGTEAFF.

The CDR3 DNA sequence: TGTGCCAGCAGTTACGGGGCTGAGACCCAGTACTTC. This encodes CASSYGAETQYF. This chain uses TRBV6-6 with TRBJ2-5, with D possibly TRBD1 on 5 matching bases. Trimming shortened V by 2 bases and J by 5 bases, and 6 bases separated the two germline ends. Germline V gives CDR1 MNHNY, CDR2 SVGAGI (reference sequence). The CDR3 spans 12 residues.

This clonotype turned up a few times. This chain connects TRBV24-1 to TRBJ1-2; 12 nucleotides align to TRBD1. CDR1 and CDR2 (germline): KGHDR, SFDVKD. The V segment lost 5 bases and the J segment 3 bases; nucleotides outside the gene matches: 6. The length of the CDR3 is 16 residues. CDR3 protein: CATSAGTGGADYGYTF. The CDR3 DNA follows: TGTGCCACCAGTGCCGGGACAGGGGGCGCCGACTATGGCTACACCTTC.

This clonotype was seen repeatedly, ten times or more. The rearrangement joins TRBV11-3 to TRBJ2-2, with 8 bases matching TRBD1. Germline assignment: CDR1 SGHNT and CDR2 YENEEA. The CDR3 extends over 15 amino acids. Germline trimming cut 5 bases from V and 4 bases from J; bases unmatched to any gene: 6. As DNA, the CDR3 is TGTGCCAGCAGCGCGGGACAGGTTTCCACCGGGGAGCTGTTTTTT. Its translation is CASSAGQVSTGELFF.

The chain employs TRBV10-3 and TRBJ1-3; 9 bases agree with TRBD1. V was pared by 5 bases and J by 0 bases, with 2 bases of the junction left unmatched. The CDR3 length is 15 residues. Germline lookup yields CDR1 ENHRY and CDR2 SYGVKD. In DNA, the CDR3 is TGTGCCATCAGTCAGGGACAGGGCTCTGGAAACACCATATATTTT. Protein: CAISQGQGSGNTIYF.

This clonotype has a count of ten or more. The chain combines TRBV2 with TRBJ1-3; D possibly corresponds to TRBD1 (6 bases). The CDR3 is 14 residues long. CDR1 and CDR2 (germline): SNHLY, FYNNEI. Trimming shortened V by 7 bases and J by 1 base, and 11 bases separated the two germline ends. In DNA form, the CDR3 reads TGTGCCAGCACCCTCAGGGGTTCTGGAAACACCATATATTTT. This gives the protein CASTLRGSGNTIYF.

This clonotype was observed at least ten times. V gene TRBV11-3 combines with J gene TRBJ1-1; D is perhaps TRBD1 (5 bases). The CDR3 has 13 amino acids. V dropped 6 bases and J dropped 0 bases, with 8 bases sitting between them. The germline gives CDR1 SGHNT, CDR2 YENEEA. This CDR3 is CASSYRMNTEAFF. CDR3 in DNA: TGTGCCAGCAGTTACAGGATGAACACTGAAGCTTTCTTT.

This clonotype came up a few times. This chain joins TRBV18 and TRBJ1-1, with D uncertain. V lost 3 bases, J lost 0 bases, and 8 bases lay in between. This CDR3 has 14 amino acids. Germline V gene lookup returns CDR1 KGHSH and CDR2 LQKENI. The CDR3 is CASSPGELNTEAFF. In DNA form, the CDR3 reads TGTGCCAGCTCACCCGGCGAACTGAACACTGAAGCTTTCTTT.

For this clonotype: Sequence at one end of the junction differs from germline and may be a read error. The J gene is TRBJ2-1, the V gene TRBV2; 12 bases are a match to TRBD2. CDR1 is SNHLY and CDR2 is FYNNEI in the germline V gene. This CDR3 contains 18 residues. The CDR3 region is CASRILAGGWSSYNERFF. The CDR3 DNA reads as TGTGCCAGCAGGATCCTAGCGGGAGGGTGGAGCTCCTACAATGAGCGGTTCTTC. Full variable domain (missing parts from reference TRBV2 and TRBJ2-1): EPEVTQTPSHQVTQMGQEVILRCVPISNHLYFYWYRQILGQKVEFLVSFYNNEISEKSEIFDDQFSVERPDGSNFTLKIRSTKLEDSAMYFCASRILAGGWSSYNERFFGPGTRLTVL.

There are many counts of this clonotype. The rearrangement uses TRBV20-1 and TRBJ1-2, with 7 bases that match TRBD1. J was trimmed by 2 bases and V by 5 bases; bases with no gene match: 2. Germline V gives CDR1 DFQATT, CDR2 SNEGSKA (reference sequence). CDR3 length: 12 amino acids. CDR3 bases: TGCAGTGCTGGACAGGTCAACTATGGCTACACCTTC. Amino acid sequence: CSAGQVNYGYTF.

This clonotype was detected many times. The chain joins TRBV27 to TRBJ1-1, with D possibly matching TRBD1 (5 bases). The germline V and J ends were trimmed by 8 bases and 1 base, with 14 bases remaining between them. The CDR3 covers 14 residues. Germline CDR1 is MNHEY and CDR2 is SMNVEV (reference sequence). This CDR3 is CASAHTGRNTEAFF. The DNA for the CDR3 is TGTGCCAGCGCGCACACAGGCCGGAACACTGAAGCTTTCTTT.

This clonotype was counted ten times or more. This chain connects TRBV18 to TRBJ2-6; no definite D call. Germline V gene lookup returns CDR1 KGHSH and CDR2 LQKENI. The CDR3 runs to 16 residues. Trimming left V 2 bases short and J 0 bases short, with 8 bases between. The CDR3 nucleotides read TGTGCCAGCTCACCAAATGGCTACTCTGGGGCCAACGTCCTGACTTTC. Translated: CASSPNGYSGANVLTF.

This clonotype was detected a few times. The V and J genes are TRBV6-2 or TRBV6-3 and TRBJ2-1, with D unclear. Germline V gives CDR1 MNHEY, CDR2 SVGEGT. CDR3 size: 13 residues. The germline V and J ends were trimmed by 5 bases and 12 bases, with 17 bases remaining between them. This CDR3 reads CASSPPPRSVQFF. The DNA of the CDR3 is TGTGCCAGCAGTCCACCCCCTAGGTCAGTGCAGTTCTTC.

The chain carries TRBV6-2 or TRBV6-3 and TRBJ2-7, with TRBD2 identical over 14 bases. CDR1 MNHEY and CDR2 SVGEGT come from the germline V gene. This CDR3 has 15 residues. With 6 bases clipped from V and 9 bases from J, the junction kept 10 bases outside the gene matches. Here the CDR3 reads CASSAGTSGSQVQYF. CDR3 in DNA: TGTGCCAGCAGCGCCGGGACTAGCGGGAGCCAGGTGCAGTACTTC.

At least ten counts were recorded for this clonotype. This sequence joins TRBV20-1 and TRBJ2-5; 14 bases align to TRBD2. Germline V gene sequence: CDR1 DFQATT, CDR2 SNEGSKA (reference sequence). With V trimmed by 3 bases and J by 4 bases, 4 bases remained unmatched. The CDR3 loop spans 15 amino acids. The CDR3 sequence is CSASGTSGSGETQYF. CDR3 sequence (DNA): TGCAGTGCTAGTGGGACTAGCGGGAGTGGAGAGACCCAGTACTTC.